The clone carrying this TCR beta chain turned up a few times. As handled by the study authors: Cell counts per sample came from amplifying reference gene primers. Measured with immunoSEQ multiplex PCR; TCRdb has only the in-frame clones, and not every one. V, J and clone size are those of that table, while D and trimming were read from the DNA. The sample carries under 300,000 clones, approximately 85% recorded once. These data originate in a study of blood T cell repertoires in COVID-19. The CDR3 sequence is 13 residues long. CDR1 and CDR2 from the germline V gene are ENHRY and SYGVKD. J lost 7 bases, V lost 9 bases, and 8 bases had no gene match.

The rearrangement joins TRBV10-3 to TRBJ2-7; 11 positions match TRBD1. This receptor was obtained from a woman aged 45-65 years who had recovered from COVID-19. The sample comprised PBMCs or T cells enriched from blood (not recorded which). The DNA for the CDR3 is TGTGCCATTCTTGGACAGGGGGCAAATGAGCAGTACTTC. It codes for CAILGQGANEQYF.